The clone carrying this T cell receptor beta chain rates as medium-sized. The antigen remains undetermined. This entry belongs to a study of cytomegalovirus exposure and HLA in healthy donors. Overall study findings and caveats: In vitro checks showed that a few CMV-associated chains really do target CMV antigens.

Primers included in the PCR were 60 Vbeta and 13 Jbeta primers. The repertoire was sequenced with immunoSEQ multiplex PCR; TCRdb's copy has only in-frame clones and lacks some. The sample lists 140,000 or so clones; around 75% were seen once. Trimming took 1 base from V and 0 from J, leaving 2 bases between them. The CDR3 length is 13 residues. Germline V lookup: CDR1 SGHDT, CDR2 YYEEEE. The chain has TRBV5-6 and TRBJ1-3; D gene ambiguous. This receptor was taken from a female donor in good health and CMV-seronegative. Sequenced input: PBMCs. The CDR3 sequence: CASSLLSGNTIYF. The DNA for the CDR3 is TGTGCCAGCAGCTTGCTCTCTGGAAACACCATATATTTT.